A single sample is the source of the 9 T cell receptor beta chains below, sequenced in a study of blood T cell repertoires in COVID-19. The table came from immunoSEQ multiplex PCR; TCRdb's copy has only in-frame clones and leaves some out. The sample records 95,000 to 130,000 clones, about nine tenths being singletons. The specimen was peripheral blood. The receptors here all came from a human donor with active COVID-19. The donor label of this sample is uncertain.

The V and J genes are TRBV23-1 and TRBJ1-5, with 7 bases identical to TRBD1. TRBV23-1 is an ORF, and what it does is uncertain. Trimming took 2 bases from V and 4 from J; bases not matched to a gene: 8. This CDR3 comprises 16 residues. CDR3 sequence: CASSQPRGTANQPQHF. CDR3 sequence (DNA): TGCGCCAGCAGTCAACCTCGGGGGACAGCAAATCAGCCCCAGCATTTT.

V usage is TRBV5-1 and J usage is TRBJ2-1; 14 nucleotides align to TRBD2. Per germline, CDR1 SGHRS and CDR2 YFSETQ. With 4 bases clipped from V and 0 bases from J, the junction kept 6 bases outside the gene matches. The CDR3 contains 18 residues. CDR3 sequence reads: CASSGTSGGLSSYNEQFF. DNA for the CDR3: TGCGCCAGCAGCGGGACTAGCGGGGGACTAAGCTCCTACAATGAGCAGTTCTTC.

The gene calls are TRBV3-1 (or the pseudogene TRBV3-2) and TRBJ1-1, with D perhaps matching TRBD1 (5 bases). This CDR3 comprises 17 residues. V lost 0 bases and J lost 0, with 14 bases in between. Germline loops: CDR1 LGHDT, CDR2 YNNKEL (reference sequence). Written as DNA, the CDR3 is TGTGCCAGCAGCCAAGAGTGGGCAGGGTGGATGAACACTGAAGCTTTCTTT. It is translated as CASSQEWAGWMNTEAFF.

This chain uses TRBV5-1 with TRBJ2-3, with no clear D. This CDR3 is 15 amino acids long. CDR1 and CDR2 from the germline V gene are SGHRS and YFSETQ. V was clipped by 0 bases and J by 1 base, with 9 bases between them. CDR3 nucleotides: TGCGCCAGCAGCTTGGGGGCCTCTGGCACAGATACGCAGTATTTT. Its translation is CASSLGASGTDTQYF.

The rearrangement joins TRBV11-2 to TRBJ2-5; 11 bases align to TRBD2. J lost 6 bases, V lost 1 base, and 4 bases had no gene match. Germline V gene lookup returns CDR1 SGHAT and CDR2 FQNNGV. The CDR3 is 15 amino acids. In nucleotides, the CDR3 is TGTGCCAGCAGCTTAGGTACTAGCGGGGGAAAGACCCAGTACTTC. Translating gives CASSLGTSGGKTQYF.

This chain joins TRBV18 and TRBJ1-1; the match to TRBD1 covers 7 bases. Germline V gene lookup returns CDR1 KGHSH and CDR2 LQKENI. This CDR3 is built from 13 residues. J was trimmed by 4 bases and V by 4 bases; bases with no gene match: 3. CDR3 sequence: CASSLGQRTEAFF. The CDR3 DNA reads as TGTGCCAGCTCACTGGGACAGCGCACTGAAGCTTTCTTT. Combining the CDR3 with reference TRBV18 and TRBJ1-1 gives the whole variable domain NAGVMQNPRHLVRRRGQEARLRCSPMKGHSHVYWYRQLPEEGLKFMVYLQKENIIDESGMPKERFSAEFPKEGPSILRIQQVVRGDSAAYFCASSLGQRTEAFFGQGTRLTVV.

This chain joins TRBV7-6 and TRBJ2-7; D is unclear. CDR1 is SGHVS, CDR2 FNYEAQ, per germline. With 5 bases removed from V and 4 bases from J, the gap between germline ends came to 12 bases. This CDR3 spans 13 amino acids. CDR3 DNA sequence: TGTGCCAGCAGCCCTTTGACGGAGTACGAGCAGTACTTC. Protein product: CASSPLTEYEQYF.

The gene calls are TRBV7-9 and TRBJ1-1; D ambiguous. The CDR3 is 13 residues long. Germline values: CDR1 SEHNR, CDR2 FQNEAQ (reference sequence). With 3 bases removed from V and 10 bases from J, the gap between germline ends came to 15 bases. For the CDR3, the DNA is TGTGCCAGCAGCTTGCCCCCCGGGGTGGTAGCTTTCTTT. Translated, it gives CASSLPPGVVAFF.

The rearrangement links TRBV2 to TRBJ2-1; the match to TRBD2 covers 15 bases. V trimming: 6 bases; J trimming: 0 bases; junction bases outside the gene matches: 6. This CDR3 comprises 18 residues. Germline-derived CDR1 and CDR2 are SNHLY and FYNNEI. The CDR3: CASRPGLAGGISYNEQFF. CDR3 in DNA: TGTGCCAGCAGGCCGGGACTAGCGGGGGGAATCTCCTACAATGAGCAGTTCTTC.